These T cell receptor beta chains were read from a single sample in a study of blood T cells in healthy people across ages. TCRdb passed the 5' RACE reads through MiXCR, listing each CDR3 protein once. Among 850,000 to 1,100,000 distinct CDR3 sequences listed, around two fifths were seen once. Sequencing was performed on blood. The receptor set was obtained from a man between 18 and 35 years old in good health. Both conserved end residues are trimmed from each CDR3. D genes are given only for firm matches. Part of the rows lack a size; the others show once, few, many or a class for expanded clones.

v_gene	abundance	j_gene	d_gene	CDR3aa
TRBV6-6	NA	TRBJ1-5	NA	ASRPGRNSNQPQH
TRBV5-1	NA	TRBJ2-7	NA	ASSPNRGSSYEQY
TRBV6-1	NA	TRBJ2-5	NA	ASSVTGIGTQY
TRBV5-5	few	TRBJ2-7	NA	ASSGGQRIPHEQY
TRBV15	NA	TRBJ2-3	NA	ATSSNSPDTQY
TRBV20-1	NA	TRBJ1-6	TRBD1	SKWDSLSSPLH
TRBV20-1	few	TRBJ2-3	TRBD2	SAREEGLAGGVDTQY
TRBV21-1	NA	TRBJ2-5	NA	ASSKALSDYQETQY
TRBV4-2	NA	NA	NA	ASSQDFRYETQY
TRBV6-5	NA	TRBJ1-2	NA	ASSYSGDGGYT
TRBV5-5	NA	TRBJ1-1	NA	ASSFDSTQNTEAF
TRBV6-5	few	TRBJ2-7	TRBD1	ASGGTGLYRPLY
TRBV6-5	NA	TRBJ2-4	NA	ASSYSRENIQY
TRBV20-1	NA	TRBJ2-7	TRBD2	SARDRAGTSGYEQY
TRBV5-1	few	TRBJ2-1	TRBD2	ASSLGKRGLVNEQF
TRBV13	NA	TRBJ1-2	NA	ASSRRQINYGYT
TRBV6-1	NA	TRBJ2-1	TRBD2	ASGRGGGPYNEQF
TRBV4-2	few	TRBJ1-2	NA	ASSQVAAGIYGYT
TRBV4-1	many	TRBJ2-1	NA	ASSHPSGRGLGNEQF
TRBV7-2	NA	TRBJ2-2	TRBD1	ASSGTGQAKDTGELF
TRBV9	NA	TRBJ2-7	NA	ASSAVQSLYEQY
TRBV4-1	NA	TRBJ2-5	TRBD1	ASSPPDRGQGEQY
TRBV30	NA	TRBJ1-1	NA	ATGPEAF
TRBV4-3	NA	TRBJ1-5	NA	ASSRDTANRNQPQH
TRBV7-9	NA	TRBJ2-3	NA	ASSLVRQHPTDTQY
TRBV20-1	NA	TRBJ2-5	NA	SVGHHFQETQY
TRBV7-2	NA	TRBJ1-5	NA	ASSLEGSAGLH
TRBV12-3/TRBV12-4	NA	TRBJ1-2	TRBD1	ASSTEGQGAINYGYT
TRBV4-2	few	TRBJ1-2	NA	ASSQTQTGNYGYT
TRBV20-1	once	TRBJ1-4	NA	SADANSEKLF
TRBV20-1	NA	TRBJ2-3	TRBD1	SARPRDRAEDTQY
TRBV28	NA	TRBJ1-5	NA	ASMGSAGRNQPQH
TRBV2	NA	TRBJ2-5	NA	ASSDQGQETQY
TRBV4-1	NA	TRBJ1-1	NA	ASSFRVTDVDTEAF
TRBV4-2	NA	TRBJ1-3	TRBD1	ASSRMEGASGNTIY
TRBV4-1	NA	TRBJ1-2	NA	ASARGALILRGGCT
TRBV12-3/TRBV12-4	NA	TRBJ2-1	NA	ASGELTGDYNEQF
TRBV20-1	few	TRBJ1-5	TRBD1	SAYRDRGSFGNQPQH
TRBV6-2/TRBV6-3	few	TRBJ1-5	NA	ASTQGTVNQPQH
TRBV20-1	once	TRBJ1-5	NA	SARGGLEGYNQLQH
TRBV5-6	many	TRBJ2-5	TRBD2	ASSFGTSGGNEQY
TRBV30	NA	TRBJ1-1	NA	AWSVSWDTEAF
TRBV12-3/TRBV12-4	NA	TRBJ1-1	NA	ASSLTGGHTEAF
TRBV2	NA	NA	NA	ASRDIYNEQY
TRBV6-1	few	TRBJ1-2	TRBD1	ASSEMPGTGYGYT
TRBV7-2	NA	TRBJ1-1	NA	ASSSRIGWGGFTEAF